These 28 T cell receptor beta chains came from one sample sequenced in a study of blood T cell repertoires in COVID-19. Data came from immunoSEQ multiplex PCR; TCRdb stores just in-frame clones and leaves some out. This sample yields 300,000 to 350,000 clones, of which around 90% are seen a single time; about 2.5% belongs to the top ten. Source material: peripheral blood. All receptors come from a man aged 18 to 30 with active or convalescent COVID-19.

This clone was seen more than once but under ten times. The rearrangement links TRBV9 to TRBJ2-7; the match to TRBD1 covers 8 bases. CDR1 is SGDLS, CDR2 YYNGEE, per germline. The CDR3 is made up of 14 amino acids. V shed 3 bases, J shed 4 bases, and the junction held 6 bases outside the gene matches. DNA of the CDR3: TGTGCCAGCAGCGCGCCGGGACAGGAGTACGAGCAGTACTTC. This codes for CASSAPGQEYEQYF.

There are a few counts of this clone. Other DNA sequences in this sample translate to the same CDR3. CDR3 loop: CASSLRGSGETQYF. CDR3 DNA sequence: TGTGCCAGCAGCCTGAGAGGCTCAGGGGAGACCCAGTACTTC. The gene calls are TRBV11-2 and TRBJ2-5; D might be TRBD1 (5 bases). Germline lookup yields CDR1 SGHAT and CDR2 FQNNGV. The CDR3 is made up of 14 amino acids. Trimming stripped 5 bases from V and 5 bases from J, with 15 bases between.

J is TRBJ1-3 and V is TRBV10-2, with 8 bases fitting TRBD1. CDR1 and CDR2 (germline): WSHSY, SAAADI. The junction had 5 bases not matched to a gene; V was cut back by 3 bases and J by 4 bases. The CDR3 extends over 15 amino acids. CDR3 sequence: CASSDAAGGGNTIYF. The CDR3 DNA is TGCGCCAGCAGTGATGCGGCAGGGGGCGGAAACACCATATATTTT.

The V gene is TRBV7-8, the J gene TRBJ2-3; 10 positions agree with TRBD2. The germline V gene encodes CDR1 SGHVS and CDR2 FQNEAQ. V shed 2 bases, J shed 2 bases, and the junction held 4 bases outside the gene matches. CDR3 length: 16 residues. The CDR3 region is CASSLRSGGFTDTQYF. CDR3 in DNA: TGTGCCAGCAGCTTACGTAGCGGGGGGTTCACAGATACGCAGTATTTT.

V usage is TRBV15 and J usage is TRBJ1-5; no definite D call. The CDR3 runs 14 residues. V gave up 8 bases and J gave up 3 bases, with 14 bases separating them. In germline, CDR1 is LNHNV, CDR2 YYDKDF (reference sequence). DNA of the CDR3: TGTGCCACCGCGGCGAGGGATTACAATCAGCCCCAGCATTTT. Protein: CATAARDYNQPQHF.

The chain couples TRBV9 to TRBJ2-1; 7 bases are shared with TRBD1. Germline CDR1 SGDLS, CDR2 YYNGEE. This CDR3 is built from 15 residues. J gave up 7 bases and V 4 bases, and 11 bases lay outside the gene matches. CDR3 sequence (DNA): TGTGCCAGCAGCTTTGACAGGGTTGGCGGTAATGAGCAGTTCTTC. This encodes CASSFDRVGGNEQFF.

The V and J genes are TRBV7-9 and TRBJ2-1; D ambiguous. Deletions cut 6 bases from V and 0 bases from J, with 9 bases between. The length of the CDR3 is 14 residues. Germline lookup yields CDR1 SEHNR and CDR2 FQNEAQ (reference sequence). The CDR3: CASRKEISYNEQFF. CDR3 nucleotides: TGTGCCAGCAGAAAGGAGATCTCCTACAATGAGCAGTTCTTC.

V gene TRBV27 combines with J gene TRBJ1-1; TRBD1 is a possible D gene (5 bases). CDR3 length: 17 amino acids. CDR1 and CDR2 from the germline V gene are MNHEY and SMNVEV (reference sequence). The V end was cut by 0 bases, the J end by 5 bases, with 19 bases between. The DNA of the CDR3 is TGTGCCAGCAGTTTATCGTGGGAGGGGTCGGAGGTGACTGAAGCTTTCTTT. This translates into CASSLSWEGSEVTEAFF.

Here the CDR3 reads CASSEGGRQGYQPQHF. CDR3 bases: TGTGCCAGCAGTGAAGGAGGGCGACAGGGTTATCAGCCCCAGCATTTT. This chain uses TRBV28 with TRBJ1-5, with TRBD1 matching over 7 bases. The germline gives CDR1 MDHEN, CDR2 SYDVKM. The CDR3 has 16 amino acids. The trim removed 5 bases at V and 5 bases at J, leaving 12 bases unmatched.

For the CDR3, the DNA is TGTGCCAGTAGTATGGGCCCGGCCTCCAACTATGGCTACACCTTC. Translating it yields CASSMGPASNYGYTF. This chain uses TRBV19 with TRBJ1-2; D is unclear. Trimming stripped 3 bases from V and 2 bases from J, with 13 bases between. Germline CDR1 and CDR2: LNHDA and SQIVND (reference sequence). The CDR3 consists of 15 residues.

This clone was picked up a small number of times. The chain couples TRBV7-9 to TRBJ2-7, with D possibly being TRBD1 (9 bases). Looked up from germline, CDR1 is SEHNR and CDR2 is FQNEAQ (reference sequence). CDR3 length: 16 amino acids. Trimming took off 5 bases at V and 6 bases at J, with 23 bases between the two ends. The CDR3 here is CASSRPGGTGTSEQYF. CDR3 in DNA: TGTGCCAGCAGCAGACCGGGAGGGACAGGGACTTCCGAGCAGTACTTC.

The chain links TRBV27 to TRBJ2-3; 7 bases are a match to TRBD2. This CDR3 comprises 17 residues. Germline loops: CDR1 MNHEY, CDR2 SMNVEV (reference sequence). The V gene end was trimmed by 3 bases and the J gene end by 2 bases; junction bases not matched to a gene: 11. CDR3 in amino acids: CASSFLWETSSTDTQYF. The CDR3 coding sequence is TGTGCCAGCAGTTTCCTTTGGGAGACTAGCTCCACAGATACGCAGTATTTT.

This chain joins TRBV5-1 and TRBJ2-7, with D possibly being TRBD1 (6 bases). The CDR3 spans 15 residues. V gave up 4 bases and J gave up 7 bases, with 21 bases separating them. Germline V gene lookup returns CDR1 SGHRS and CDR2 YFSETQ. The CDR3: CASSTQGLDITEQYF. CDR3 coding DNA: TGCGCCAGCAGCACACAGGGTTTGGATATCACAGAGCAGTACTTC.

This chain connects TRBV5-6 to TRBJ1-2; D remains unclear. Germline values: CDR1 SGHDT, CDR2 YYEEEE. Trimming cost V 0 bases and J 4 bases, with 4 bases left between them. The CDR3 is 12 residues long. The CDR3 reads CASSLGGYGYTF. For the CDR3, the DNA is TGTGCCAGCAGCTTGGGCGGCTATGGCTACACCTTC.

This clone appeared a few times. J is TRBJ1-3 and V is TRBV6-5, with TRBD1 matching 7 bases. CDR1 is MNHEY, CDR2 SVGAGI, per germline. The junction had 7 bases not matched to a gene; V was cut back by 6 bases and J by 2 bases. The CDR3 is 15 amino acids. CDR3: CASRRDRVPGNTIYF. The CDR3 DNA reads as TGTGCCAGCAGGCGCGACAGGGTCCCTGGAAACACCATATATTTT.

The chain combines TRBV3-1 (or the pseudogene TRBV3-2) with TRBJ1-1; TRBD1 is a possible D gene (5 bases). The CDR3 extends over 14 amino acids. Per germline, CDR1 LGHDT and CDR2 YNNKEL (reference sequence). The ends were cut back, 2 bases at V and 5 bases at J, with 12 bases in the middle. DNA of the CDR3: TGTGCCAGCAGCCAAATCGAGGGGAGGACTGAAGCTTTCTTT. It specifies CASSQIEGRTEAFF.

The CDR3 nucleotides read TGTGCCAGCAGGGAAAAAGAGACAGGGGCCACTGAAGCTTTCTTT. It yields the protein CASREKETGATEAFF. V is TRBV2 and J is TRBJ1-1; 8 bases agree with TRBD1. The CDR3 length is 15 residues. V shed 6 bases and J 4 bases; nucleotides not matched to a gene: 10. From germline, CDR1 is SNHLY and CDR2 FYNNEI.

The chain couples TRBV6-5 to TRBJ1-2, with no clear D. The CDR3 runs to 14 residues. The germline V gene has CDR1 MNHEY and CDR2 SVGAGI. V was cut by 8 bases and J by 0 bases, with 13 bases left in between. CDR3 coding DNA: TGTGCCAGCGGAGATCAGTTCACTAACTATGGCTACACCTTC. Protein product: CASGDQFTNYGYTF.

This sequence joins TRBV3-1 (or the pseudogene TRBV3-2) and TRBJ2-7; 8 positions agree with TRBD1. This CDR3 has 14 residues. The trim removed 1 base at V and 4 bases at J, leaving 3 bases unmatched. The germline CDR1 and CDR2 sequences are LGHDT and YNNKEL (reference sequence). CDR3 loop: CASSQAGGRYEQYF. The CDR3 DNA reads TGTGCCAGCAGCCAAGCAGGGGGCAGGTACGAGCAGTACTTC.

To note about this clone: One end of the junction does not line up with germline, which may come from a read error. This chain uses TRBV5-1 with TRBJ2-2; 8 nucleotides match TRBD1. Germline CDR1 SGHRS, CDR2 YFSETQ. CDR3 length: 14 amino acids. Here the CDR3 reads CASSRTGNAGELFF. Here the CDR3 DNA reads TGCGCCAGCAGCAGGACAGGGAACGCCGGGGAGCTGTTTTTT.

This chain's CDR3 is CASSPDRVAGELFF. CDR3 sequence (DNA): TGCGCCAGCAGCCCCGACAGGGTGGCCGGGGAGCTGTTTTTT. This chain joins TRBV5-1 and TRBJ2-2; 7 bases are shared with TRBD1. The V and J ends lost 4 bases and 6 bases, in that order; junction bases with no gene match: 6. This CDR3 has 14 amino acids. The germline V gene has CDR1 SGHRS and CDR2 YFSETQ.

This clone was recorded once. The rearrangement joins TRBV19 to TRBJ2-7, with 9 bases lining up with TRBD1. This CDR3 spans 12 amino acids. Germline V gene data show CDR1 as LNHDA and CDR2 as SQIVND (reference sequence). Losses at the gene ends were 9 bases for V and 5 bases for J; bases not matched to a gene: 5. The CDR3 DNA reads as TGTGCCAGCCGGGACAGGGTCAACGAGCAGTACTTC. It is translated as CASRDRVNEQYF.

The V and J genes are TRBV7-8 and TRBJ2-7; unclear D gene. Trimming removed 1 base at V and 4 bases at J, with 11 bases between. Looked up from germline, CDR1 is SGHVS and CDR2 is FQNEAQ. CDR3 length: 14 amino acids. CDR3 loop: CASSLGAPPYEQYF. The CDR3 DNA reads TGTGCCAGCAGCTTAGGGGCCCCTCCATACGAGCAGTACTTC.

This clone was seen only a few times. This chain's CDR3 is CASTDEQGYYGYTF. CDR3 nucleotide sequence: TGTGCCAGTACCGACGAGCAGGGATACTATGGCTACACCTTC. The rearrangement uses TRBV19 and TRBJ1-2, with D perhaps TRBD1 (5 bases). The CDR3 consists of 14 residues. V lost 7 bases, J lost 3 bases, and 15 bases lay in between. In germline, CDR1 is LNHDA, CDR2 SQIVND (reference sequence).

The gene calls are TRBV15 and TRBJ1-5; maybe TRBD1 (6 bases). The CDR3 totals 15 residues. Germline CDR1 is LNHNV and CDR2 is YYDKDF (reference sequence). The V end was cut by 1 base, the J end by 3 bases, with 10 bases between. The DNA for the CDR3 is TGTGCCACCAGCAGAGGAGGGGGGGACAATCAGCCCCAGCATTTT. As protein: CATSRGGGDNQPQHF.

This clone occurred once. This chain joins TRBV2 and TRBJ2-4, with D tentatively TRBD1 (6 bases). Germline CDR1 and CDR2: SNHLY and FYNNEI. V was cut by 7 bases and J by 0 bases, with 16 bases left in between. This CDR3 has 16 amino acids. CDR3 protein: CASKKPGQRAKNIQYF. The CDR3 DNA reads TGTGCCAGCAAAAAGCCGGGACAACGAGCCAAAAACATTCAGTACTTC. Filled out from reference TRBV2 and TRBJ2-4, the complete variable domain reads EPEVTQTPSHQVTQMGQEVILRCVPISNHLYFYWYRQILGQKVEFLVSFYNNEISEKSEIFDDQFSVERPDGSNFTLKIRSTKLEDSAMYFCASKKPGQRAKNIQYFGAGTRLSVL.

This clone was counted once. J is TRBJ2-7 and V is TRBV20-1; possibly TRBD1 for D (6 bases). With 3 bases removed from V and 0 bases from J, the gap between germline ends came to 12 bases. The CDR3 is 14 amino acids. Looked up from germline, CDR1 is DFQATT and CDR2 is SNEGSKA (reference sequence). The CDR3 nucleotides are TGCAGTGCTAGTAGAACAGGGTTCTCCTACGAGCAGTACTTC. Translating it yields CSASRTGFSYEQYF.

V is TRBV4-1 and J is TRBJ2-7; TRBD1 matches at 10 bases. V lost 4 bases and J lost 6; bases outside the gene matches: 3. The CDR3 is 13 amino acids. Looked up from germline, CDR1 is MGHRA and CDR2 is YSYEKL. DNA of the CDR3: TGCGCCAGCAGCCTTGGACAGGGGGGCGAGCAGTACTTC. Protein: CASSLGQGGEQYF.